This TCR beta chain appears in the sequencing data of a study of cytomegalovirus exposure and HLA in healthy donors. This CDR3 spans 13 amino acids. With 4 bases clipped from V and 6 bases from J, the junction kept 1 base outside the gene matches. The germline V gene has CDR1 SEHNR and CDR2 FQNEAQ (reference sequence). 60 Vbeta and 13 Jbeta primers were used in PCR. Data came from immunoSEQ multiplex PCR; TCRdb stores just in-frame clones and leaves some out. The sample records 190,000 or so clones, around 83% being singletons. Sequenced sample: PBMCs. J is TRBJ2-2 and V is TRBV7-9; 8 bases match TRBD1. This sequence was found in a middle-aged man in good health and CMV-seronegative. The CDR3: CASSWTGPGELFF. CDR3 sequence (DNA): TGTGCCAGCAGCTGGACAGGGCCCGGGGAGCTGTTTTTT.